This TCR beta chain originates from a study of T-cell memory formation after mild COVID-19. A remark on this clonotype: Its antigen remains unidentified.

Points from the study as a whole: Later expanders leaned CD4+, whereas clones that contracted between day 15 and 85 were balanced CD4/CD8.

5'RACE, which relied on constant-segment primers, yielded TCR alpha and TCR beta cDNA libraries carrying sample barcodes and UMIs. A single record per CDR3 protein comes from TCRdb applying MiXCR to the 5' RACE reads. The sample shows some 200,000 distinct CDR3 sequences, 9% to 10% of them seen only once. The V end lost 4 bases, the J end lost 2 bases, and 17 bases lay between the germline ends. CDR1 is MNHNS, CDR2 SASEGT, per germline. This CDR3 region has 16 residues. This TCR was sampled from a man between 18 and 35 years old who had mild COVID-19 (a few samples of this study predate the infection). Cell type and time point are not known. V gene TRBV6-1 combines with J gene TRBJ1-2, with D uncertain. The specimen sequenced was PBMCs or a T cell subset sorted from them (not recorded which). The CDR3 DNA reads as TGTGCCAGCAGTGGATACGTCGGGGTCACGAACTATGGCTACACCTTC. Protein: CASSGYVGVTNYGYTF.